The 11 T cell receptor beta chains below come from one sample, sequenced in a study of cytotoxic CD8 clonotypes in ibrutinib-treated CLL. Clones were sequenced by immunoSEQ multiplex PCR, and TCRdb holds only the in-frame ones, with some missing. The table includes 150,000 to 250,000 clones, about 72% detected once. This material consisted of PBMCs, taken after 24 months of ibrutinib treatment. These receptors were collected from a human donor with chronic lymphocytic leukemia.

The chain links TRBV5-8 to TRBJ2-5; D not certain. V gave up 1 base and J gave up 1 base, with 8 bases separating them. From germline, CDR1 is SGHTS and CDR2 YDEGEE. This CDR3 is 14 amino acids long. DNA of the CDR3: TGTGCCAGCAGCTTGCAACCGGTCCAAGAGACCCAGTACTTC. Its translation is CASSLQPVQETQYF.

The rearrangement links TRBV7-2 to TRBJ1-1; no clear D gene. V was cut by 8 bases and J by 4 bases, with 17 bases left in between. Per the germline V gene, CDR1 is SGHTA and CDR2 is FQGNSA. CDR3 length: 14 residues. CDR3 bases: TGTGCCAGCGGACCGGGAGGCAGCAGCACTGAAGCTTTCTTT. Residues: CASGPGGSSTEAFF.

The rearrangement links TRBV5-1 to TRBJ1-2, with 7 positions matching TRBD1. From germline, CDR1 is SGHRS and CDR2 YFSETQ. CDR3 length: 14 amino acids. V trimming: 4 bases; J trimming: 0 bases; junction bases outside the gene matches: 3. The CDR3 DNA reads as TGCGCCAGCAGCCAAGGGACAGCTAACTATGGCTACACCTTC. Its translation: CASSQGTANYGYTF.

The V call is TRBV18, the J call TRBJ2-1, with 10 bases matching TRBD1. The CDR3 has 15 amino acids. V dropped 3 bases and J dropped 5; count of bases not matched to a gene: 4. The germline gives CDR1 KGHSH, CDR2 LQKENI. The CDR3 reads CASSPGQGFNNEQFF. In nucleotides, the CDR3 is TGTGCCAGCTCACCGGGACAGGGGTTCAACAATGAGCAGTTCTTC. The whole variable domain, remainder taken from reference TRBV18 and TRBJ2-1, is NAGVMQNPRHLVRRRGQEARLRCSPMKGHSHVYWYRQLPEEGLKFMVYLQKENIIDESGMPKERFSAEFPKEGPSILRIQQVVRGDSAAYFCASSPGQGFNNEQFFGPGTRLTVL.

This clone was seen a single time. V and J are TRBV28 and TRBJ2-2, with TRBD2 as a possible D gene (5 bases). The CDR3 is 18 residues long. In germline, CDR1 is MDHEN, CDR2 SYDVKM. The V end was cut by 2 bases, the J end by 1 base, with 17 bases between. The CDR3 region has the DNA TGTGCCAGCAGTTTAATACTCTCCCCGGGGATGAACACCGGGGAGCTGTTTTTT. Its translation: CASSLILSPGMNTGELFF.

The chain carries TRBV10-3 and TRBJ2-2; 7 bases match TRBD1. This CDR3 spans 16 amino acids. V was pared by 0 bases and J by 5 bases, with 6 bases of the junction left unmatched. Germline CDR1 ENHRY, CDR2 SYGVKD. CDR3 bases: TGTGCCATCAGTGAGTCGGGGACAGATTATACCGGGGAGCTGTTTTTT. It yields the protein CAISESGTDYTGELFF.

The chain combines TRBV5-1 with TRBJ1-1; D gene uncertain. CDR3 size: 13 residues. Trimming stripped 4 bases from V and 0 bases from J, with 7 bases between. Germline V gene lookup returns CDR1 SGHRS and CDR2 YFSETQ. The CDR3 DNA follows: TGCGCCAGCAGCCATTCCTTGAACACTGAAGCTTTCTTT. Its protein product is CASSHSLNTEAFF.

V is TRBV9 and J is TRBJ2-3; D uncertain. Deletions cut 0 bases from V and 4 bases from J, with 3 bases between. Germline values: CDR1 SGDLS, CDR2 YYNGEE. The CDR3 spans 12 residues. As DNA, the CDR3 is TGTGCCAGCAGCGTAGCTCCAGATACGCAGTATTTT. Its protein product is CASSVAPDTQYF.

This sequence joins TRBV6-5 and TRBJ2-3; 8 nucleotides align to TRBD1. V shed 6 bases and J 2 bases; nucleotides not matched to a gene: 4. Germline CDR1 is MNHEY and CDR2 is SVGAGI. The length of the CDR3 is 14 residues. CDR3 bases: TGTGCCAGCAGCCCACAGGGGGTCACAGATACGCAGTATTTT. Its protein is CASSPQGVTDTQYF.

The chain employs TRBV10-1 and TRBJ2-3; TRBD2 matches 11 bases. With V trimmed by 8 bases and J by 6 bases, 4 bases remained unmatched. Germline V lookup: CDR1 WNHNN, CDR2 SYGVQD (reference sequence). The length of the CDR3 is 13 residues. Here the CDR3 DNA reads TGCGCCAGCGGACTAGCGGGCTCGGATACGCAGTATTTT. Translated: CASGLAGSDTQYF.

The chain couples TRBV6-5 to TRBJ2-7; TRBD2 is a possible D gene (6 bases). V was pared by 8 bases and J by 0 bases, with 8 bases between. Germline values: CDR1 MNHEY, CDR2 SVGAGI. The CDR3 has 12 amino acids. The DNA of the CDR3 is TGTGCCAGCCGCGGGGACTCCTACGAGCAGTACTTC. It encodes CASRGDSYEQYF.